This is a list of T cell receptor beta chains from one sample in a study of blood T cell repertoires in COVID-19. The repertoire was sequenced with immunoSEQ multiplex PCR; TCRdb's copy has only in-frame clones and lacks some. The sample lists fewer than 350,000 clones, about 89% occurring once. The sample comprised PBMCs or T cells enriched from blood (not recorded which). The receptors originated from a man in his sixties who had recovered from COVID-19. The CDR3 runs from the conserved cysteine through the conserved F or W. The D gene is left open where the match is weak. Clone size appears in some rows only: once, few, many, or a class for an expanded clone.

TRBJ2-1 TRBD2 . TRBV5-4 CASSKGLAGTNEQFF TGTGCCAGCAGCAAAGGACTAGCGGGCACTAATGAGCAGTTCTTC
TRBJ2-1 . . TRBV7-3 CASSNSPGIGQFF TGTGCCAGCAGCAATAGCCCGGGAATAGGGCAGTTCTTC
TRBJ2-7 TRBD1 . TRBV18 CASSPPGQAIYEQYF TGTGCCAGCTCACCACCGGGACAGGCCATATACGAGCAGTACTTC
TRBJ2-3 TRBD2 once TRBV20-1 CSAIDAGGADTQYF TGCAGTGCTATTGACGCGGGAGGGGCAGATACGCAGTATTTT
TRBJ2-7 TRBD1 . TRBV3-1/TRBV3-2 CASSLPGQGVDEQYF TGTGCCAGCAGCCTTCCGGGACAGGGCGTCGACGAGCAGTACTTC
TRBJ2-7 TRBD2 . TRBV10-3 CAIKTSETYEQYF TGTGCCATCAAGACTAGCGAGACCTACGAGCAGTACTTC
TRBJ1-2 . . TRBV4-1 CASSQDFHRGGYTF TGCGCCAGCAGCCAAGACTTCCACCGGGGAGGCTACACCTTC
TRBJ1-1 . . TRBV7-3 CASRPRLGWNTEAFF TGTGCCAGCAGGCCGCGGCTTGGCTGGAACACTGAAGCTTTCTTT
TRBJ2-7 . . TRBV6-5 CASSYSLQGSEQYF TGTGCCAGCAGTTACTCTTTACAGGGATCCGAGCAGTACTTC
TRBJ1-1 TRBD1 . TRBV10-1 CASRDRGPELMNTEAFF TGCGCCAGCAGAGACAGGGGACCCGAACTAATGAACACTGAAGCTTTCTTT
TRBJ2-3 TRBD2 . TRBV4-1 CASSLLAGEADTQYF TGCGCCAGCAGCCTACTAGCGGGAGAGGCAGATACGCAGTATTTT
TRBJ2-5 . . TRBV28 CASGASWRQETQYF TGTGCCAGCGGTGCTTCGTGGCGGCAAGAGACCCAGTACTTC
TRBJ2-2 TRBD2 . TRBV6-5 CASSYGLAGDTGELFF TGTGCCAGCAGTTACGGACTAGCGGGAGACACCGGGGAGCTGTTTTTT
TRBJ1-2 . . TRBV28 CASSPRPGGYTF TGTGCCAGCAGTCCCCGACCAGGAGGCTACACCTTC
TRBJ1-4 TRBD1 . TRBV12-3/TRBV12-4 CASSLTGEKLFF TGTGCCAGCAGTTTGACAGGGGAAAAACTGTTTTTT
TRBJ1-3 TRBD1 . TRBV5-1 CASTQGTGGNTIYF TGCGCCAGCACCCAGGGGACAGGGGGAAACACCATATATTTT
TRBJ1-2 TRBD1 . TRBV5-1 CASSSNTGAYGYTF TGCGCCAGCAGCTCCAATACAGGGGCCTATGGCTACACCTTC
TRBJ1-1 . . TRBV2 CASSGQTVEAFF TGTGCCAGCAGTGGACAGACGGTTGAAGCTTTCTTT
TRBJ1-6 . . TRBV30 CAWSVQGNSPLHF TGTGCCTGGAGTGTACAGGGTAATTCACCCCTCCACTTT
TRBJ1-2 . once TRBV19 CASSTLQGSYGYTF TGTGCCAGTAGTACGCTGCAGGGAAGCTATGGCTACACCTTC
TRBJ2-7 . . TRBV5-1 CASSLDRGYEQYF TGCGCCAGCAGCTTGGATCGCGGTTACGAGCAGTACTTC
TRBJ2-7 TRBD2 . TRBV5-1 CASSQISGSVYEQYF TGCGCCAGCAGCCAAATTAGCGGGAGCGTCTACGAGCAGTACTTC
TRBJ1-6 . once TRBV7-9 CASSNGQYTSALHF TGTGCCAGCAGCAACGGACAGTATACATCGGCCCTCCACTTT
TRBJ2-3 TRBD2 . TRBV6-4 CASRLAGGGTDTQYF TGTGCCAGCCGACTAGCGGGAGGTGGCACAGATACGCAGTATTTT
TRBJ1-6 TRBD1 . TRBV18 CASSPRGQGESPLHF TGTGCCAGCTCACCGAGGGGACAGGGAGAATCACCCCTCCACTTT
TRBJ2-7 TRBD2 . TRBV5-5 CASRPTSGGSSYEQYF TGTGCCAGCAGACCTACTAGCGGGGGATCCTCCTACGAGCAGTACTTC
TRBJ1-2 TRBD1 . TRBV24-1 CATSDSGTGGAGYGYTF TGTGCCACCAGTGATTCCGGGACAGGGGGCGCCGGATATGGCTACACCTTC
TRBJ2-1 TRBD2 . TRBV11-3 CASSRSGRQNNEQFF TGTGCCAGCAGCCGTAGCGGGAGGCAGAACAATGAGCAGTTCTTC
TRBJ2-5 . . TRBV3-1/TRBV3-2 CASSPQGESQYF TGTGCCAGCAGCCCACAGGGCGAGTCCCAGTACTTC
TRBJ2-3 TRBD1 . TRBV5-1 CASSSTGGTDTQYF TGCGCCAGCAGCTCGACAGGGGGAACAGATACGCAGTATTTT
TRBJ1-2 TRBD1 . TRBV6-5 CASRPSQGDGYTF TGTGCCAGCAGGCCGTCCCAGGGGGATGGCTACACCTTC
TRBJ1-3 TRBD1 . TRBV4-1 CASSQGQGTSGNTIYF TGCGCCAGCAGCCAAGGACAGGGAACCTCTGGAAACACCATATATTTT
TRBJ1-4 . . TRBV7-2 CASSLSLNEKLFF TGTGCCAGCAGCTTATCCCTTAATGAAAAACTGTTTTTT
TRBJ2-5 . . TRBV6-5 CASRPLGGQETQYF TGTGCCAGCAGGCCTCTTGGGGGGCAAGAGACCCAGTACTTC
TRBJ2-1 TRBD1 . TRBV18 CASSPPDRTSYNEQFF TGTGCCAGCTCACCACCGGACAGGACATCCTACAATGAGCAGTTCTTC
TRBJ2-1 TRBD2 . TRBV19 CASSRLAGDNEQFF TGTGCCAGTAGTCGACTAGCGGGAGACAATGAGCAGTTCTTC
TRBJ1-6 . once TRBV20-1 CSASRAGIHSPLHF TGCAGTGCTAGTCGAGCAGGGATCCATTCACCCCTCCACTTT
TRBJ2-5 . . TRBV30 CAWSVSGGETQYF TGTGCCTGGAGTGTATCAGGGGGGGAGACCCAGTACTTC
TRBJ2-3 . . TRBV18 CASSPPISTDTQYF TGTGCCAGCTCACCACCCATCAGTACAGATACGCAGTATTTT
TRBJ2-1 . . TRBV7-9 CASSFMGRRVYNEQFF TGTGCCAGCAGCTTCATGGGCAGGCGGGTCTACAATGAGCAGTTCTTC
TRBJ2-2 TRBD2 . TRBV5-6 CASSLWGVRTSGRFGELFF TGTGCCAGCAGCTTGTGGGGGGTTCGGACTAGCGGGAGATTCGGGGAGCTGTTTTTT
TRBJ2-5 TRBD1 . TRBV29-1 CSGGTVQETQYF TGCAGCGGTGGGACAGTTCAAGAGACCCAGTACTTC
TRBJ1-1 . . TRBV20-1 CSASSAGKVTEAFF TGCAGTGCTAGTTCGGCAGGGAAGGTCACTGAAGCTTTCTTT
TRBJ1-4 TRBD1 few TRBV27 CASSSDRPRGKLFF TGTGCCAGCAGTTCGGACAGGCCCCGGGGGAAACTGTTTTTT
TRBJ2-2 TRBD2 . TRBV7-8 CASSTRLAGANTGELFF TGTGCCAGCAGCACAAGACTAGCGGGCGCGAACACCGGGGAGCTGTTTTTT
TRBJ1-1 . . TRBV6-5 CASSYSRLNTEAFF TGTGCCAGCAGTTACTCTCGGTTGAACACTGAAGCTTTCTTT
TRBJ2-3 TRBD1 . TRBV5-1 CASSIRDRNTDTQYF TGCGCCAGCAGCATCCGGGACAGAAACACAGATACGCAGTATTTT
TRBJ1-1 . . TRBV9 CASSVARDTEAFF TGTGCCAGCAGCGTAGCCAGGGACACTGAAGCTTTCTTT
TRBJ2-7 . . TRBV23-1 CASSQPLGGPSYEQYF TGCGCCAGCAGTCAACCGCTGGGGGGTCCCTCCTACGAGCAGTACTTC
TRBJ2-7 TRBD1 . TRBV27 CASRIGTDAYEQYF TGTGCCAGCAGAATCGGGACAGATGCCTACGAGCAGTACTTC
TRBJ2-7 TRBD2 . TRBV11-3 CASSLGGSSYEQYF TGTGCCAGCAGCTTGGGCGGGAGCTCCTACGAGCAGTACTTC
TRBJ2-1 TRBD2 . TRBV7-2 CASSLSTGTSGNEQFF TGTGCCAGCAGCTTAAGCACCGGGACTAGCGGCAATGAGCAGTTCTTC
TRBJ2-3 . . TRBV29-1 CSVEGGDTDTQYF TGCAGCGTTGAAGGGGGGGACACAGATACGCAGTATTTT
TRBJ2-2 . . TRBV7-3 CASSPTVLRGAGGELFF TGTGCCAGCAGCCCCACCGTACTCCGGGGGGCGGGCGGGGAGCTGTTTTTT
TRBJ2-2 . . TRBV28 CASTSAPHPGTGELFF TGTGCCAGCACGAGTGCCCCCCACCCCGGCACCGGGGAGCTGTTTTTT
TRBJ2-3 TRBD2 . TRBV28 CASELAGSTDTQYF TGTGCCAGCGAACTAGCGGGATCCACAGATACGCAGTATTTT
TRBJ1-6 . once TRBV6-1 CASSEAGAQPLHF TGTGCCAGCAGTGAAGCGGGAGCCCAACCCCTCCACTTT